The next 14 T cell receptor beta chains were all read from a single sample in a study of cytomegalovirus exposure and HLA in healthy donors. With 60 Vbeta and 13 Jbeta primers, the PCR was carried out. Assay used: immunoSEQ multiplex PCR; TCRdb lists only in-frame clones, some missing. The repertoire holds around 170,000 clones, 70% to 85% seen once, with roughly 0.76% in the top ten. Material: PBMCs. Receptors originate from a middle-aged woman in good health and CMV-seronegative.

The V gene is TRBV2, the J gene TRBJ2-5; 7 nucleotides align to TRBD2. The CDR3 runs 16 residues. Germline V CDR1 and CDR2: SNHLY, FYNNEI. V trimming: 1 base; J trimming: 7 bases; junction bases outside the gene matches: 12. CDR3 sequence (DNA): TGTGCCAGCAGTGAAGACCTAGCGGAGATGGGGGGGACCCAGTACTTC. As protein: CASSEDLAEMGGTQYF.

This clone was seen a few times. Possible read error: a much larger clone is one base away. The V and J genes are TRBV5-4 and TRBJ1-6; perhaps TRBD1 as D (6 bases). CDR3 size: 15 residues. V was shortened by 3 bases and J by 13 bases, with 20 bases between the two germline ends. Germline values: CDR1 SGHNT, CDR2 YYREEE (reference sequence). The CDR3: CASSSDRDTGWPLHF. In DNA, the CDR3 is TGTGCCAGCAGCTCCGACCGGGACACAGGCTGGCCCCTCCACTTT.

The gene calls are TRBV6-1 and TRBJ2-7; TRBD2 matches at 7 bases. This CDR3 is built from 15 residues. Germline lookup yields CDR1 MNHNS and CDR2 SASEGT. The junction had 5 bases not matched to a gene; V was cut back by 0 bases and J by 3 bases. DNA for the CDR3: TGTGCCAGCAGTGAAGCTTGGGGACTATACTACGAGCAGTACTTC. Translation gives CASSEAWGLYYEQYF.

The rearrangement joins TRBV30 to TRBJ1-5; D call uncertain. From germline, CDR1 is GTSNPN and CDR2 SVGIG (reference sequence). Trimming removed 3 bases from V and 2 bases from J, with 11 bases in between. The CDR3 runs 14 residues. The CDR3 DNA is TGTGCCTGGAGGCCAGGCGAAGGCAATCAGCCCCAGCATTTT. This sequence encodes CAWRPGEGNQPQHF.

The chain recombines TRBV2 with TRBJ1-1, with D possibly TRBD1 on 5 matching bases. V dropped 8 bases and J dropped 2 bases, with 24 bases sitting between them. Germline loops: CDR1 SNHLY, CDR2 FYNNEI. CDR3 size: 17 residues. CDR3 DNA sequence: TGTGCCAGCTCCGCGACGGTCCTCTCGGGGGGAAACACTGAAGCTTTCTTT. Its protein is CASSATVLSGGNTEAFF.

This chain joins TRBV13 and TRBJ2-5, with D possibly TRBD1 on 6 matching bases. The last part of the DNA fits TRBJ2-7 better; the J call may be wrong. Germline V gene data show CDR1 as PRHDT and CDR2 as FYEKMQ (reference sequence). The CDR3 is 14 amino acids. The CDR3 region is CASSFGQTKDEQYF. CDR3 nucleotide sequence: TGTGCCAGCAGCTTCGGACAGACCAAAGACGAGCAGTACTTC.

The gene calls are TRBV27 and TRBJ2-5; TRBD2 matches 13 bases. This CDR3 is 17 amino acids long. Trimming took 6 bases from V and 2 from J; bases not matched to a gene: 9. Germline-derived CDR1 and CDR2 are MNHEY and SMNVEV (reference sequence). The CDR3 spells CASSRTSGSGWQETQYF. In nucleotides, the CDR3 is TGTGCCAGCAGCCGGACTAGCGGGAGTGGGTGGCAAGAGACCCAGTACTTC.

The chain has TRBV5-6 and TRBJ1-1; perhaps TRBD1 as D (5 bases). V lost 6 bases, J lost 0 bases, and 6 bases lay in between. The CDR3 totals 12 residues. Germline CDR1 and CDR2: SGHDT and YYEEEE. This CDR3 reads CASTRVNTEAFF. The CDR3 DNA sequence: TGTGCCAGCACCAGGGTGAACACTGAAGCTTTCTTT.

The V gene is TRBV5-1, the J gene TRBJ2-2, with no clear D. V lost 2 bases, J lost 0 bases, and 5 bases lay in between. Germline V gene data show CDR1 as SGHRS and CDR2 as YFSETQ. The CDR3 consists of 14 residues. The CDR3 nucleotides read TGCGCCAGCAGCTTTTCTGCGAACACCGGGGAGCTGTTTTTT. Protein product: CASSFSANTGELFF.

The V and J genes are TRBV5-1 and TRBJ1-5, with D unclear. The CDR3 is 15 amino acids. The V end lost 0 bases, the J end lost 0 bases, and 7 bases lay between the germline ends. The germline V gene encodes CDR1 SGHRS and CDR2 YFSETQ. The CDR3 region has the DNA TGCGCCAGCAGCTTGGACACCAATAGCAATCAGCCCCAGCATTTT. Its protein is CASSLDTNSNQPQHF.

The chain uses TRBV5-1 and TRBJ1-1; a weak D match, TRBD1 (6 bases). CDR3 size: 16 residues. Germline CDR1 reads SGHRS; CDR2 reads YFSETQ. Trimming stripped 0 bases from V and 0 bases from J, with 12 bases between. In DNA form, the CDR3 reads TGCGCCAGCAGCTTGGAAGGGGGGAGGGTGAACACTGAAGCTTTCTTT. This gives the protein CASSLEGGRVNTEAFF.

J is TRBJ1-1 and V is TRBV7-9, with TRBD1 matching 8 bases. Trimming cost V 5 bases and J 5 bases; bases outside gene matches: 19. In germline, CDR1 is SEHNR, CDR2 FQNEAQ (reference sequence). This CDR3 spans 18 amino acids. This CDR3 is CASSRIIGQGAGGTEAFF. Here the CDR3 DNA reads TGTGCCAGCAGCCGTATTATCGGACAGGGAGCGGGAGGTACTGAAGCTTTCTTT. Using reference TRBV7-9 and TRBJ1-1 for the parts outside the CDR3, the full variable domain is DTGVSQNPRHKITKRGQNVTFRCDPISEHNRLYWYRQTLGQGPEFLTYFQNEAQLEKSRLLSDRFSAERPKGSFSTLEIQRTEQGDSAMYLCASSRIIGQGAGGTEAFFGQGTRLTVV.

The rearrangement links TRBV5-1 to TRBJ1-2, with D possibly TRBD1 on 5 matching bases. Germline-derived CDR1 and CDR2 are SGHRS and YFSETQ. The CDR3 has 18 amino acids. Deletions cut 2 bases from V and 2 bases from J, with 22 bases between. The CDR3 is CASSFRAGLDGRNYGYTF. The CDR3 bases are TGCGCCAGCAGCTTCAGAGCGGGGCTGGACGGCCGAAACTATGGCTACACCTTC.

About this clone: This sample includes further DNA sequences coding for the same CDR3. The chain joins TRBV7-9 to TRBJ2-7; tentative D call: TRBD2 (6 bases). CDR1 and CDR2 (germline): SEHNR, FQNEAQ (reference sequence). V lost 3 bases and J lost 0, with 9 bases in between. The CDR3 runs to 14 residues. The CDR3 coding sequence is TGTGCCAGCAGCTTTCGGGACTCCTCCTACGAGCAGTACTTC. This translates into CASSFRDSSYEQYF.